One sample yielded the 27 T cell receptor beta chains listed below, sequenced in a study of cytomegalovirus exposure and HLA in healthy donors. Generated by immunoSEQ multiplex PCR, the TCRdb table keeps only in-frame clones and is missing some. The sample lists more than 65,000 clones, 95% to 96% occurring once. The sample consisted of PBMCs. Every receptor here comes from a woman under 30 in good health and CMV-seronegative.

The J gene is TRBJ2-1, the V gene TRBV2; D remains ambiguous. The V gene lost 1 base and the J gene lost 3 bases, with 7 bases spanning the gap. The length of the CDR3 is 14 residues. Germline-derived CDR1 and CDR2 are SNHLY and FYNNEI. The CDR3 loop reads CASSEDLYYNEQFF. Here the CDR3 DNA reads TGTGCCAGCAGTGAAGATCTCTACTACAATGAGCAGTTCTTC.

The chain carries TRBV28 and TRBJ2-6, with a tentative D call TRBD2 (6 bases). Trimming shortened V by 4 bases and J by 3 bases, and 16 bases separated the two germline ends. CDR3 length: 17 amino acids. Germline V gene sequence: CDR1 MDHEN, CDR2 SYDVKM. The CDR3 region is CASSSQAGRGGANVLTF. CDR3 DNA: TGTGCCAGCAGTTCGCAGGCAGGGCGGGGTGGGGCCAACGTCCTGACTTTC.

The chain employs TRBV6-1 and TRBJ2-7; D uncertain. Trimming removed 5 bases at V and 2 bases at J, with 4 bases between. Germline loops: CDR1 MNHNS, CDR2 SASEGT. The CDR3 totals 11 residues. The CDR3 nucleotides read TGTGCCAGCAGTCCGGCCTACGAGCAGTACTTC. It yields the protein CASSPAYEQYF.

The V gene is TRBV6-5, the J gene TRBJ2-5; 8 positions match TRBD1. The CDR3 consists of 15 residues. V lost 1 base, J lost 5 bases, and 6 bases stayed unmatched. Germline lookup yields CDR1 MNHEY and CDR2 SVGAGI. CDR3 coding DNA: TGTGCCAGCAGTTACTTCCAGGGGGCTAGGGAGACCCAGTACTTC. Translation: CASSYFQGARETQYF.

The rearrangement links TRBV6-4 to TRBJ2-1, with D possibly being TRBD2 (5 bases). Germline V gene sequence: CDR1 MRHNA, CDR2 SNTAGT. The ends were cut back, 2 bases at V and 10 bases at J, with 21 bases in the middle. This CDR3 region has 16 residues. The CDR3 spells CASSDGSGGFTGEQFF. Written as DNA, the CDR3 is TGTGCCAGCAGTGACGGGTCAGGAGGATTTACGGGGGAGCAGTTCTTC.

This clone appeared a single time. The genes are TRBV18 and TRBJ1-5; D call uncertain. The V and J ends lost 3 bases and 0 bases respectively, with 6 bases between them. The CDR3 covers 14 residues. The germline CDR1 and CDR2 sequences are KGHSH and LQKENI. Here the CDR3 reads CASSPPYSNQPQHF. The DNA of the CDR3 is TGTGCCAGCTCACCCCCTTATAGCAATCAGCCCCAGCATTTT.

This clone was seen only a few times. The same CDR3 is also encoded by other DNA sequences in this sample. The V gene is TRBV5-1, the J gene TRBJ1-1; no firm D call. The CDR3 has 14 amino acids. CDR1 and CDR2 (germline): SGHRS, YFSETQ. V lost 1 base and J lost 1, with 8 bases in between. The CDR3, as DNA: TGCGCCAGCAGCTTGTATACTGAGAACACTGAAGCTTTCTTT. This codes for CASSLYTENTEAFF.

The rearrangement joins TRBV27 to TRBJ2-6; D call uncertain. The V and J ends lost 3 bases and 3 bases respectively, with 3 bases between them. Per the germline V gene, CDR1 is MNHEY and CDR2 is SMNVEV (reference sequence). The CDR3 is made up of 13 amino acids. CDR3 sequence (DNA): TGTGCCAGCAGTTTCGGTGGGGCCAACGTCCTGACTTTC. Encoded protein: CASSFGGANVLTF.

V gene TRBV7-9 combines with J gene TRBJ2-5; D gene uncertain. V was trimmed by 8 bases and J by 0 bases, leaving 10 bases between them. This CDR3 is built from 13 residues. Germline-derived CDR1 and CDR2 are SEHNR and FQNEAQ (reference sequence). CDR3 bases: TGTGCCAGCGTGGTGACAAACCAAGAGACCCAGTACTTC. It codes for CASVVTNQETQYF.

The genes are TRBV19 and TRBJ2-7; D remains unclear. The ends were cut back, 7 bases at V and 2 bases at J, with 9 bases in the middle. CDR1 and CDR2 (germline): LNHDA, SQIVND (reference sequence). CDR3 length: 12 amino acids. In DNA form, the CDR3 reads TGTGCCAGTACTGGGCAAGCCTACGAGCAGTACTTC. Its protein product is CASTGQAYEQYF.

The chain is built from TRBV5-1 and TRBJ2-1; 9 bases agree with TRBD2. In germline, CDR1 is SGHRS, CDR2 YFSETQ. The length of the CDR3 is 16 residues. The V segment lost 0 bases and the J segment 6 bases; nucleotides outside the gene matches: 7. The CDR3 here is CASSLAGVAGVNEQFF. DNA of the CDR3: TGCGCCAGCAGCTTGGCGGGAGTAGCGGGAGTCAATGAGCAGTTCTTC.

This sequence joins TRBV10-3 and TRBJ2-7; 10 nucleotides line up with TRBD2. The germline V gene encodes CDR1 ENHRY and CDR2 SYGVKD. The CDR3 covers 18 residues. The V gene end was trimmed by 0 bases and the J gene end by 9 bases; junction bases not matched to a gene: 17. CDR3 sequence (DNA): TGTGCCATCAGTGAGTCGTCTGTCGCTAGCGGGAGCCCAGGGGGGCAGTACTTC. It is translated as CAISESSVASGSPGGQYF.

V and J are TRBV30 and TRBJ1-2; tentatively, D is TRBD1 (6 bases). Germline values: CDR1 GTSNPN, CDR2 SVGIG (reference sequence). The CDR3 covers 13 residues. The germline V and J ends were trimmed by 4 bases and 1 base, with 10 bases remaining between them. CDR3 in amino acids: CAWTQDSNYGYTF. For the CDR3, the DNA is TGTGCCTGGACCCAGGACAGTAACTATGGCTACACCTTC.

The rearrangement joins TRBV6-5 to TRBJ1-2, with TRBD1 as a possible D gene (5 bases). The CDR3 length is 14 residues. The germline V gene encodes CDR1 MNHEY and CDR2 SVGAGI. V lost 0 bases to trimming and J lost 4 bases, with 9 bases between them. The CDR3 spells CASSYSRDPYGYTF. In DNA form, the CDR3 reads TGTGCCAGCAGTTACTCGCGGGACCCCTATGGCTACACCTTC.

In this sample, this clone turned up once. The rearrangement links TRBV27 to TRBJ2-1; maybe TRBD1 (5 bases). The CDR3 loop spans 15 amino acids. The germline V gene encodes CDR1 MNHEY and CDR2 SMNVEV (reference sequence). Trimming pared 1 base from V and 2 bases from J, leaving 9 bases between. This chain's CDR3 is CASSLWAGPYNEQFF. The CDR3, as DNA: TGTGCCAGCAGTTTATGGGCAGGGCCCTACAATGAGCAGTTCTTC.

This clone has a single count. This chain joins TRBV27 and TRBJ2-7; a weak D match, TRBD1 (6 bases). This CDR3 has 16 amino acids. V shed 6 bases and J shed 0 bases, with 18 bases lying between them. Germline assignment: CDR1 MNHEY and CDR2 SMNVEV (reference sequence). The CDR3 reads CASSGFGGQSSYEQYF. The DNA of the CDR3 is TGTGCCAGCAGCGGGTTCGGCGGACAGAGCTCCTACGAGCAGTACTTC.

The chain combines TRBV6-5 with TRBJ2-7, with D perhaps matching TRBD2 (5 bases). The CDR3 runs 14 residues. The ends were cut back, 0 bases at V and 7 bases at J, with 13 bases in the middle. Germline V gene data show CDR1 as MNHEY and CDR2 as SVGAGI. DNA for the CDR3: TGTGCCAGCAGTTACTCAATCGGGGTAGGGGAGCAGTACTTC. Amino acids: CASSYSIGVGEQYF.

CDR3 in DNA: TGCAGTGCTACACTTACCGGGGAGCTGTTTTTT. Its protein is CSATLTGELFF. The V gene is TRBV20-1, the J gene TRBJ2-2, with D unresolved. The CDR3 is 11 amino acids. The germline CDR1 and CDR2 sequences are DFQATT and SNEGSKA (reference sequence). V shed 4 bases and J shed 5 bases, with 5 bases lying between them.

The chain joins TRBV9 to TRBJ2-1; D unclear. CDR1 and CDR2 from the germline V gene are SGDLS and YYNGEE. V was trimmed by 2 bases and J by 6 bases, leaving 9 bases between them. The CDR3 consists of 13 residues. The CDR3 DNA sequence: TGTGCCAGCAGCGTCTTTTCCCTCAATGAGCAGTTCTTC. It encodes CASSVFSLNEQFF.

CDR3 amino acids: CSAGETQYF. Here the CDR3 DNA reads TGCAGCGCCGGTGAGACCCAGTACTTC. The chain couples TRBV29-1 to TRBJ2-5; no reliable D call. Germline CDR1 and CDR2: SQVTM and ANQGSEA. The CDR3 is made up of 9 amino acids. Deletions cut 7 bases from V and 5 bases from J, with 5 bases between.

In this sample, this clone turned up once. The genes are TRBV13 and TRBJ2-2; D might be TRBD2 (6 bases). The length of the CDR3 is 16 residues. V was pared by 3 bases and J by 4 bases, with 15 bases between. CDR1 is PRHDT, CDR2 FYEKMQ, per germline (reference sequence). The DNA for the CDR3 is TGTGCCAGCAGCTTTGACGGGAGTCGTGGCACCGGGGAGCTGTTTTTT. This gives the protein CASSFDGSRGTGELFF.

The V gene is TRBV7-2, the J gene TRBJ2-1; 10 bases fit TRBD2. The CDR3 sequence is 15 residues long. Germline loops: CDR1 SGHTA, CDR2 FQGNSA. V lost 3 bases and J lost 2; bases outside the gene matches: 1. The CDR3 here is CASSLTSGPYNEQFF. The CDR3 DNA follows: TGTGCCAGCAGCTTGACTAGCGGGCCCTACAATGAGCAGTTCTTC.

The gene calls are TRBV27 and TRBJ2-7; maybe TRBD2 (5 bases). The CDR3 has 16 amino acids. Germline V lookup: CDR1 MNHEY, CDR2 SMNVEV (reference sequence). V lost 1 base and J lost 0, with 13 bases in between. The CDR3 protein is CASSLFVGEGSYEQYF. CDR3 DNA: TGTGCCAGCAGTTTATTTGTGGGAGAAGGCTCCTACGAGCAGTACTTC.

This chain's CDR3 is CASSYSGSQETQYF. CDR3 bases: TGCGCCAGCAGCTACAGCGGGAGTCAAGAGACCCAGTACTTC. The chain uses TRBV4-1 and TRBJ2-5; 8 positions match TRBD2. The CDR3 length is 14 residues. Germline lookup yields CDR1 MGHRA and CDR2 YSYEKL. V lost 5 bases to trimming and J lost 2 bases; unmatched junction nucleotides: 4.

The genes are TRBV5-4 and TRBJ2-1, with 10 bases lining up with TRBD2. J gave up 6 bases and V 0 bases, and 3 bases lay outside the gene matches. Germline CDR1 SGHNT, CDR2 YYREEE (reference sequence). The CDR3 spans 15 residues. CDR3 coding DNA: TGTGCCAGCAGCTTGGAGCGGGAGGGCGGCAATGAGCAGTTCTTC. Translating gives CASSLEREGGNEQFF.

The chain is built from TRBV11-2 and TRBJ2-6; 10 nucleotides agree with TRBD2. The CDR3 extends over 20 amino acids. Losses at the gene ends were 0 bases for V and 0 bases for J; bases not matched to a gene: 8. Germline V gene data show CDR1 as SGHAT and CDR2 as FQNNGV. CDR3 sequence reads: CASSLDWLAGEYSGANVLTF. The CDR3 region has the DNA TGTGCCAGCAGCTTAGATTGGCTAGCGGGAGAATACTCTGGGGCCAACGTCCTGACTTTC.

This clone was picked up one time. The chain uses TRBV28 and TRBJ2-5; the D is unclear. CDR1 MDHEN and CDR2 SYDVKM come from the germline V gene. Trimming removed 3 bases at V and 2 bases at J, with 7 bases between. The CDR3 runs 13 residues. The CDR3 DNA reads TGTGCCAGCAGTTTCGTACGGCAAGAGACCCAGTACTTC. As protein: CASSFVRQETQYF.